This T cell receptor beta chain derives from a study of blood T cell repertoires in COVID-19. Across the study: Acute-phase and convalescent COVID-19 samples originated in the United States, Italy and Spain. From T cells, B-cell-depleted T cells, or PBMCs came the material, which was cDNA or gDNA.

The ends lost 1 base at V and 6 bases at J; junction bases unmatched: 8. Germline V gives CDR1 GTSNPN, CDR2 SVGIG (reference sequence). The CDR3 extends over 14 amino acids. Source study methods: Amplifying reference gene primers gave estimates of nucleated cell counts. Produced via immunoSEQ multiplex PCR; TCRdb's table is partial and in-frame only. V and J calls and clone size are as listed in that table; D and trimming were resolved from the DNA. The sample shows about 200,000 clones, around 83% of them seen only once. Sequenced input: peripheral blood. The chain combines TRBV30 with TRBJ2-7; 8 positions match TRBD1. The source is a human donor in a cohort sampled during active COVID-19. CDR3 loop: CAWSAPDRAGEQYF. DNA for the CDR3: TGTGCCTGGAGTGCCCCGGACAGGGCAGGCGAGCAGTACTTC.